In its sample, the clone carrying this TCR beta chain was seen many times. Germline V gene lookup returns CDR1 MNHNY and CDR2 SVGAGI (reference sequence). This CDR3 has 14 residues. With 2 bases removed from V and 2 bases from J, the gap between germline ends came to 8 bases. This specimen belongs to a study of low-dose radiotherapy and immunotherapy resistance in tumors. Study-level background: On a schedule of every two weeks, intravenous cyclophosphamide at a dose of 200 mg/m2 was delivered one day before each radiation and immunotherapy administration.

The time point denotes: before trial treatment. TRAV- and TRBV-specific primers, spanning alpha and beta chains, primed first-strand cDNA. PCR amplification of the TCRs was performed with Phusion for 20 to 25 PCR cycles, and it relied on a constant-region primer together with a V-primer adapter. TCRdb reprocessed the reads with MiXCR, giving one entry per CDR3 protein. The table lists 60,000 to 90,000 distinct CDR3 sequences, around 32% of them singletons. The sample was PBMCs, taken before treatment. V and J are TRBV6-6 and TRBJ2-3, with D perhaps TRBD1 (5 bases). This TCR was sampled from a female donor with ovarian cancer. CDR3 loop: CASSYLGHTDTQYF. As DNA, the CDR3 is TGTGCCAGCAGTTACCTCGGACACACAGATACGCAGTATTTT.